The sequence of this TCR beta chain was determined in a study of graft-versus-host responses after intestinal transplantation. At the level of the study: Transplants were multivisceral, liver-intestinal, or isolated intestinal. Anti-thymocyte globulin induction preceded two to four years of tacrolimus and steroid maintenance in all recipients. Study-wide results and limits: Recipient-marrow GvH clones were detected, some having first appeared in ileum or blood.

Germline CDR1 reads MNHEY; CDR2 reads SMNVEV (reference sequence). Deletions cut 6 bases from V and 5 bases from J, with 31 bases between. This CDR3 has 19 residues. Profiling relied on immunoSEQ multiplex PCR, and the TCRdb table lists in-frame clones only, not all of them. The sample has 7,000 or so clones, roughly a quarter seen once. The authors plated around 200,000 CFSE-labeled responder cells with around 200,000 irradiated, violet-dye-labeled stimulator cells. Proliferating responders of the CD3+CD4+ and CD3+CD8+ phenotypes with low CFSE were sorted after the reaction. The chain is built from TRBV27 and TRBJ1-2, with D possibly being TRBD1 (6 bases). The TCR sequence derives from a human patient who was an organ donor for intestinal transplantation. The specimen was alloreactive CD8+ T cells from a mixed lymphocyte reaction culture, collected before transplantation. Documented subset: CFSE-low proliferating T cells sorted from approximately 6-day pre-transplant mixed lymphocyte reaction (GvH or HvG direction). DNA for the CDR3: TGTGCCAGCAGCCACGCACCTCTTCAGGGGCGCGTGGTGATTTATGGCTACACCTTC. It translates to CASSHAPLQGRVVIYGYTF.